This T cell receptor beta chain was profiled in a study of regulatory T cells in long-lasting Graves disease. Overall study findings and caveats: TCR diversity in persistent Graves' patients was below that of newly diagnosed ones. Not thyroid tissue but only peripheral blood was studied.

Specified time point: newly diagnosed GD, antithyroid drugs for less than 3 months. The TCR library was made from RNA that had been extracted from PBMCs in TRIzol. Many counts were recorded for this clonotype. Its antigen is not known. Sequencing libraries for TCR beta were prepared with iRepertoire HTBI primers and Arm-PCR of CDR3 regions. TCRdb fed the multiplex PCR reads into MiXCR, producing one record per CDR3 protein. The table includes about 540,000 distinct CDR3 sequences, roughly 14% detected once. With 1 base clipped from V and 7 bases from J, the junction kept 7 bases outside the gene matches. Germline CDR1 is GTSNPN and CDR2 is SVGIG (reference sequence). There are 15 residues in the CDR3. These data were likewise used in another study, on T cells in Graves' hyperthyroidism and ophthalmopathy. From that report: The study defined stable Graves' hyperthyroidism as no ophthalmopathy progression within 18 months.

This clonotype was sampled from a man aged 25-40 years with Graves disease. The sample was peripheral blood mononuclear cells (PBMCs), taken at new diagnosis, from a patient treated with antithyroid drugs. This rearrangement joins TRBV30 to TRBJ2-1, with 10 bases matching TRBD2. The CDR3 region is CAWSALSGRNNEQFF. The CDR3, as DNA: TGTGCCTGGAGTGCTCTTAGCGGGAGGAATAATGAGCAGTTCTTC.